This TCR beta chain stems from a study of blood T cells in healthy people across ages (dated by TCRdb to 2014 to 2015). Regarding the complete study: In model experiments, roughly one uniquely barcoded TCR beta cDNA molecule per two T cells was captured by template switching. Using deep sequencing normalized with unique cDNA molecular identifiers, the study measured how TCR beta repertoire diversity changes with age. The donors were split into four age groups: young (average approximately 16 years), middle-aged (about 40), aged (over 55) and long-lived (more than 80). Two additional independent replicas of 1 million unique cDNA reads from the same blood draw were analyzed for two donors (one aged 18 to 30 and one aged 80 or older). What the work shows at the level of the full study, not this receptor alone: As age increased, observed TCR beta diversity per million T cells dropped in a roughly linear way, and a significant reduction was already evident by age 40. The CMV infection status of donors was not known, potentially confounding age-related changes in expanded clonotypes. Estimates of total diversity based on one million sequenced T cells were regarded as lower bounds and as underestimates. The percentage of naive T cells measured by flow cytometry correlated strongly with observed TCR beta diversity. Compared with the aged group, the long-lived group had more naive CD4+ T cells, fewer expanded clones and increased TCR diversity, suggesting age selection. Bulk unsorted PBMC profiling prevented conclusive comparison of naive and antigen-experienced compartments.

Concerning this clonotype itself: Its antigen target is currently unknown. Nothing much larger sits one base from this clone, and base qualities are not available.

The library was made by 5' RACE. Sequencing was carried out with an Illumina HiSeq 2500. A second PCR of roughly 7 to 11 cycles was performed with a sample-barcoded 5' primer and a J-beta primer mix. A unique molecular identifier was introduced onto each TCR beta cDNA molecule by a template-switch 5' adaptor carrying 12 random nucleotides. Each sample yielded at least 2.5 million CDR3-containing paired-end reads. All of the RNA was converted into first-strand cDNA using the Mint cDNA synthesis kit, with a TRBC-specific oligonucleotide serving as the primer. All cDNA was treated with uracil-DNA glycosylase and then went through a first 18-cycle PCR with the universal primers M1SS and BC2_uni_R. As for the authors' bioinformatics: Normalization of each sample was performed by random selection of 1 million high-quality reads, each carrying a distinct molecular identifier. Reads with shared molecular identifiers were discarded instead of being binned into consensus sequences. MiTCR, with a Q25 quality threshold and the strictest error-elimination algorithm, was used for CDR3 identification, clonotype clustering and error correction. A nonparametric unseen species model using Euler transformation provided a lower-bound estimate of total TCR beta diversity. The public reads were reprocessed in TCRdb via fastp at Q25 and MiXCR, keeping in-frame beta chains. One record per CDR3 amino acid sequence lists the most common genes and DNA. TCRdb's processing, not the authors', yielded these V and J calls. In this sample the table shows roughly 800,000 distinct CDR3 sequences, roughly 25% of which occur a single time. The ten largest account for under 4.5% of the sample.

The germline V gene sets CDR1 to MNHEY and CDR2 to SVGAGI. Its CDR3 holds 11 amino acids, cysteine through phenylalanine. Only the CDR3 DNA stays, 33 bases, in frame from base 1. Cut back by 6 bases and 4 bases, the V and J ends lie 6 bases apart. Donors were 35 to 40 systemically healthy Caucasian individuals from Russia aged about 6 to 100 years. Each donor gave ten milliliters of peripheral blood, collected into EDTA-treated Vacutainer tubes. Ficoll-Paque density-gradient centrifugation was used to isolate PBMCs, with at least 6.5 million obtained per sample. Total RNA was extracted from PBMCs with Trizol reagent, with at least 6 micrograms obtained per sample. For every donor, flow cytometry on a PBMC aliquot measured the percentage of naive CD45RAhigh/CD27high T cells. This sample also belongs to another study, concerning T cells of mothers and their children. Taken from the second paper: Donors were nine systemically healthy Caucasian individuals: three mothers and their six children. cDNA synthesis used all of the extracted RNA, with approximately 1.6 ug of RNA in each 15 ul reaction. Sample barcodes and 2-4 random nucleotides were added via the M1S primer in the second PCR. More than 8 million TCR beta CDR3 reads were obtained from each mother, and several million reads were obtained from each child. TCR recombination output is similarly shaped by thymic selection in related and unrelated pairs, with a minor effect exerted by inherited differences. Related mother-child pairs always showed normalized repertoire overlap that was slightly higher than in unrelated mother-child pairs, though the difference was never significant. No persistent microchimeric T cell clones were found, with a detection sensitivity of roughly 100 clones per million clonotypes. In the study, deep NGS was used to compare the TCR beta repertoires of mothers and children, and features distinguishing related mother-child pairs from unrelated individuals were sought. The mean age was roughly 40 +/- 4 years for the mothers and approximately 11 +/- 4 years for the children. Libraries were sequenced on Illumina HiSeq 2000 with 100+100 nt paired-end reads after adapter ligation with NEBNext reagents. To avoid cross-contamination, the mother libraries and the child libraries were prepared a month apart and sequenced in separate runs. Each donor had between about 450,000 and 2,100,000 distinct TCR beta clonotypes identified. Naive TCR beta clonotypes were estimated from low-frequency clonotypes matched to each donor's FACS-determined naive share, without sorting.

The chain was built from TRBV6-5 and TRBJ1-1; no D gene can be assigned with confidence. The sequence came from a boy aged 5-17 years in good health. The sample taken for sequencing was blood. The CDR3 protein: CASRASTEAFF. The nucleotide sequence is given as TGTGCCAGCAGGGCGTCCACTGAAGCTTTCTTT.